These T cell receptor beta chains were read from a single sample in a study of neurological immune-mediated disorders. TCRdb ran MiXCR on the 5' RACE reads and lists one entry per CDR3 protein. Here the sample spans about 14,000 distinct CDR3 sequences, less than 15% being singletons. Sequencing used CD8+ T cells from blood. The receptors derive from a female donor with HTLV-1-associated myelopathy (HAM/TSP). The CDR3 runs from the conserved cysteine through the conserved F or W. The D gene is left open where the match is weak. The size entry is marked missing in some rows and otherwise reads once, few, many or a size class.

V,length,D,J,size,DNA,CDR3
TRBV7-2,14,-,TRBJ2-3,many,TGTGCCAGCAGCCCGGGTCCCTTCACAGATACGCAGTATTTT,CASSPGPFTDTQYF
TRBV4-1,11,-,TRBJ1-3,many,TGCGCCAGCAGCCTTGGAAACACCATATATTTT,CASSLGNTIYF
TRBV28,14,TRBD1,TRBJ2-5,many,TGTGCCAGCAGTTTATATGGGACAGGGGGTACCCAGTACTTC,CASSLYGTGGTQYF
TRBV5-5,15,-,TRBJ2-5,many,TGTGCCAGCAGCCCCCCGGGACGGGGACAAGAGACCCAGTACTTC,CASSPPGRGQETQYF
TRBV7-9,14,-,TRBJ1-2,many,TGTGCCAGCAGCTCGGGCCATACCGTCTATGGCTACACCTTC,CASSSGHTVYGYTF
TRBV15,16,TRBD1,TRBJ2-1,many,TGTGCCACCAGCAGAGCGGGACAGGGGGCCTACAATGAGCAGTTCTTC,CATSRAGQGAYNEQFF
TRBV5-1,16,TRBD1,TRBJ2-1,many,TGCGCCAGCAGACCTCCTCAGGGGGCATCGGGTAATGAGCAGTTCTTC,CASRPPQGASGNEQFF
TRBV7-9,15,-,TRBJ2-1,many,TGTGCCACCACGCCGCTGACTAGACCCTACAATGAGCAGTTCTTC,CATTPLTRPYNEQFF
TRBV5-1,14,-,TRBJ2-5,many,TGCGCCAGCAGCTTGACAGGGCGGTGGGAGACCCAGTACTTC,CASSLTGRWETQYF
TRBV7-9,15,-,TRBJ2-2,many,TGTGCCAGCAGCTTAGGTGATCGTACGCCCGGGGAGCTGTTTTTT,CASSLGDRTPGELFF
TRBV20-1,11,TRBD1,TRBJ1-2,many,TGCAGTACTTGGACAGGGCGTGGCTACACCTTC,CSTWTGRGYTF
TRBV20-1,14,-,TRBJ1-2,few,TGCAGTGCTAGAGAGGCAGTGACTAACTATGGCTACACCTTC,CSAREAVTNYGYTF
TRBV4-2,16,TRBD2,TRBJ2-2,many,TGTGCCAGCAGCCAAGATGCGGGAGTCGTGGCCGGGGAGCTGTTTTTT,CASSQDAGVVAGELFF
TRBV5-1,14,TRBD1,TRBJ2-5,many,TGCGCCAGCTGGCCGGGACAGGGTGCAGAGACCCAGTACTTC,CASWPGQGAETQYF
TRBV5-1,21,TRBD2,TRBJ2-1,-,TGCGCCAGCAGCGCGACTAGCGGGTCCTCTGTTCTAGTTTCATCCATGAATGAGCAGTTCTTC,CASSATSGSSVLVSSMNEQFF
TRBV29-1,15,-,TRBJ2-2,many,TGCAGCGTATCCCCCCATGGAGCGGGCCCCGGGGAGCTGTTTTTT,CSVSPHGAGPGELFF
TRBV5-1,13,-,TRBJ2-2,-,TGCGCCAGCAGCCCCCAAGGGGCCGGGGAGCTGTTTTTT,CASSPQGAGELFF
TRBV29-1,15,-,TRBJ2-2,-,TGCAGCGTTGCCCCTCGAGGCAGGAACACCTGGGAGCTGTTTTTT,CSVAPRGRNTWELFF
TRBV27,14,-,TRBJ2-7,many,TGTGCCAGCAGTTTTGGGGACCGAAGCTACGAGCAGTACTTC,CASSFGDRSYEQYF
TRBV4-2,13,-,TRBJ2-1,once,TGTGCCAGCAGCCAAGACTCCTACAATGAGCAGTTCTTC,CASSQDSYNEQFF
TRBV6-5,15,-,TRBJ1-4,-,TGTGCCAGCAGTTACTTCAACGCGAGGTCTGAAAAACTGTTTTTT,CASSYFNARSEKLFF
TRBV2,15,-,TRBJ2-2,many,TGTGCCAGCAGCGAAAACGGGGGGAACACCGGGGAGCTGTTTTTT,CASSENGGNTGELFF
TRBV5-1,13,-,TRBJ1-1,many,TGCGCCAGCAGCCCCTTGGGGGGGCCCGGAGCTTTCTTT,CASSPLGGPGAFF
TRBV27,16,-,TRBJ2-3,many,TGTGCCAGCAGTTTTGCCCAGGTCCCTACGGCAGATACGCAGTATTTT,CASSFAQVPTADTQYF
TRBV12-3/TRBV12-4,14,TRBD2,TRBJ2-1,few,TGTGCCAGCAGTTTGAGGCGGGAGGACAATGAGCAGTTCTTC,CASSLRREDNEQFF
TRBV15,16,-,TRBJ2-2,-,-,CATSRIAGGPPGSCFF
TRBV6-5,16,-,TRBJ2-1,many,TGTGCCAGCAGTTACTCGGGGGAATCCGTTGGCAATGAGCAGTTCTTC,CASSYSGESVGNEQFF
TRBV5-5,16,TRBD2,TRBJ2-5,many,TGTGCCAGCAGCCCTGTAGCGGGGGGGACCCAAGAGACCCAGTACTTC,CASSPVAGGTQETQYF
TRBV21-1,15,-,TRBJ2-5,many,TGTGCCAGCAGAACCCAGGGCCATGTGTCGAAGACCCAGTACTTC,CASRTQGHVSKTQYF
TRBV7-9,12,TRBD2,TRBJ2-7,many,TGTGCCAGCAGCCCCGGGGGGTACGAGCAGTACTTC,CASSPGGYEQYF
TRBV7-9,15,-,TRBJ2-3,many,TGTGCCAGCAGCTTTGCGGAAAAAGGCACAGATACGCAGTATTTT,CASSFAEKGTDTQYF
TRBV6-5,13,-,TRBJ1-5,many,TGTGCCAGCAGTTACTCTCCCAATCAGCCCCAGCATTTT,CASSYSPNQPQHF
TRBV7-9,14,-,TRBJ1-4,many,TGTGCCAGCAGCCGACAGGCCCTTGAGGAAAAACTGTTTTTT,CASSRQALEEKLFF
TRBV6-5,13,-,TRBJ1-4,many,TGTGCCAGCAGTAGGATACAGGACGAAAAACTGTTTTTT,CASSRIQDEKLFF
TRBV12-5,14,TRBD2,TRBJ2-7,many,TGTGCTAGTGGTGACCAACTAGCGCCCTACGAGCAGTACTTC,CASGDQLAPYEQYF
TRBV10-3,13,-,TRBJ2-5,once,TGTGCCATCAAACCGGACAGCCAAGAGACCCAGTACTTC,CAIKPDSQETQYF
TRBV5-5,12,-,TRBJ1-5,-,TGTGCCAGCACCCGGGACAATCACCCCCAGCATTTT,CASTRDNHPQHF
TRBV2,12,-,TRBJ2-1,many,TGTGCCAGCAGTCTGGGGACTTATGAGCAGTTCTTC,CASSLGTYEQFF
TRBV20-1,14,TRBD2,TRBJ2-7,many,TGCAGTGCTAGAGCCCCAGCGGGGGTCGGCGAGCAGTACTTC,CSARAPAGVGEQYF
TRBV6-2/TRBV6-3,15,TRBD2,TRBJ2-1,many,TGTGCCAGCAGTTCCTCAGCGGGGGGGCCCGATGAGCAGTTCTTC,CASSSSAGGPDEQFF
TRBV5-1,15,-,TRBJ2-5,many,TGCGCCAGCAGCTTGAACGGGTTCCCTCAAGAGACCCAGTACTTC,CASSLNGFPQETQYF
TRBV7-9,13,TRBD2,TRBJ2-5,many,TGTGCCAGCTGGGGGGGGGATCAAGAGACCCAGTACTTC,CASWGGDQETQYF
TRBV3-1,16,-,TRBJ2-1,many,TGTGCCAGCAGCCAAGAAGGCGACTCCTTCTACAATGAGCAGTTCTTC,CASSQEGDSFYNEQFF
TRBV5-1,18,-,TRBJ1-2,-,TGCGCCAGCAGCTTGGGATACAGTGGGCTCCCCTCTAACTATGGCTACACCTTC,CASSLGYSGLPSNYGYTF
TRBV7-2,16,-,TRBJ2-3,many,TGTGCCAGCAGCTTAGATGGCGGGACCTCGACAGATACGCAGTATTTT,CASSLDGGTSTDTQYF
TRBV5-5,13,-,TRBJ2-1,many,TGTGCCAGCAGCTTGGGCTCCCGATATGAGCAGTTCTTC,CASSLGSRYEQFF